This record concerns one T cell receptor (beta chain) sequence. Its target antigen remains unknown. No much larger clone is present one base from it, and per-base qualities are unavailable. One collaborating source in Seattle enrolled patients during active infection and followed them longitudinally through the course of disease. Collaborating institutions collected whole blood in K2EDTA tubes following their own protocols. Collaborator samples were shipped for TCRbeta analysis as frozen whole blood, isolated PBMCs, or DNA extracted from either sample type. This record comes from a study of blood T cell repertoires in COVID-19 (dated by TCRdb to the early 2020s). Context from the whole study: Samples from collaborators originated in the United States, Italy and Spain and spanned both the acute and convalescent phases of COVID-19. The prospective study material was composed of cDNA or gDNA derived from T cells, B-cell-depleted T cells, or PBMCs. Deeply sampled blood TCRbeta repertoires from subjects exposed to, actively infected with, or recovered from COVID-19 were included in the dataset. The repertoires were released in a freely available public database meant as a resource for research on the immune response to SARS-CoV-2. Samples came from the ongoing ImmuneRACE study (first 160 participants) plus 1,254 subjects from 6 global collaborators. The sample metadata nearly always contained a de-identified subject ID, COVID-19 status, age in years and sex. Where HLA class I and class II types were available, the types were taken from metadata supplied by the sample provider, not from assay-based typing.

TCRbeta CDR3 regions were amplified from genomic DNA by means of the immunoSEQ Assay, a bias-controlled multiplex PCR. The paper's processing steps were these. Within the assay, amplification of reference gene primers was used to estimate how many nucleated cells each sample contained. Sequence reads were collapsed and filtered to measure the absolute abundance of every unique TCRbeta CDR3 rearrangement. For each sample, productive Simpson clonality was calculated by taking the square root of Simpson's diversity index across productive rearrangements. TCRdb limited this immuneACCESS table to in-frame rearrangements with V and J called. A share of clones is missing; checked studies link under half to unresolved V genes, and the rest is unexplained. V and J calls and clone size follow that table, whereas D and trimming were derived from the DNA. For this sample the table gives 300,000 to 400,000 clones, of which about 88% were detected only once. Of the sample, 6% to 8% is held by the ten largest clones.

Trimming removed 5 bases from V and 4 bases from J, leaving 17 bases between the germline ends. The CDR3, cysteine through phenylalanine, is 15 amino acids long. The kept DNA is CDR3 alone, 45 bases in frame from the first base. As encoded in the germline V gene, CDR1 is SGHVS while CDR2 is FQNEAQ. Beyond this particular receptor, the publication reports: The amount of clinical and demographic metadata varied by source and participant and was provided uncurated.

The sample taken for sequencing was peripheral blood. The sequence is built from TRBV7-8 and TRBJ2-5, and perhaps TRBD1 as D gene, on 6 matching bases. The origin of this receptor is a woman between 65 and 79 years old with COVID-19, enrolled during active disease. The nucleotides are TGTGCCAGCAGCCCCTTCAGGGGCCAAGGAGAGACCCAGTACTTC. It specifies CASSPFRGQGETQYF.